This T cell receptor (beta chain) was recorded in a study of blood T cell repertoires in COVID-19. Overall study context: COVID-19 samples collected from the United States, Italy and Spain covered acute and convalescent phases.

In the original workflow: It was from reference gene primer amplification that nucleated cell counts were estimated. Produced via immunoSEQ multiplex PCR; TCRdb's table is partial and in-frame only. That table furnishes V, J and clone size, whereas the DNA furnished D and trimming. The repertoire consists of around 63,000 clones, with more than 60% occurring once and the leading ten covering roughly 18%. Trimming took off 3 bases at V and 2 bases at J, with 15 bases between the two ends. This CDR3 comprises 16 residues. CDR1 and CDR2 (germline): KGHSH, LQKENI. The clonotype comes from a woman aged 50 to 60 with active or convalescent COVID-19. The sequenced sample consisted of peripheral blood. The chain recombines TRBV18 with TRBJ2-3, with D possibly TRBD1 on 6 matching bases. The CDR3 protein is CASSPQGIASTDTQYF. DNA of the CDR3: TGTGCCAGCTCACCTCAGGGGATCGCCTCCACAGATACGCAGTATTTT.